A selection of T cell receptor beta chains follows, all from one sample in a study of blood T cells in healthy people across ages. One entry per CDR3 protein results from TCRdb running MiXCR on the 5' RACE reads. The repertoire holds around 1,000,000 distinct CDR3 sequences, with approximately 26% as singletons. Another study also made use of these data, one on T cells of mothers and their children.

The sample taken for sequencing was blood. These receptors all stem from a girl aged 2 to 9 in good health. Both conserved end residues are part of each CDR3. The order of the fields is V gene, J gene, CDR3 protein.

>TRBV6-1|TRBJ1-2
CASSGTPGQGYGYTF
>TRBV29-1|TRBJ1-4
CSVELSGGNEKLFF
>TRBV4-3|TRBJ1-3
CASSPHGTATSGNTIYF
>TRBV7-2|TRBJ1-2
CASSPFRDNYGYTF
>TRBV29-1|TRBJ2-5
CSVPTRYETQYF
>TRBV19|TRBJ1-3
CASSIGGTSGNTIYF
>TRBV29-1|TRBJ2-1
CSVAHTPYNEQFF
>TRBV5-5|TRBJ2-5
CASTGDRGQETQYF
>TRBV7-8|TRBJ2-7
CASSDEPSGSFYEQYF
>TRBV29-1|-
CSSRGDGEQFF
>TRBV28|-
CASSSSSGGVETQYF
>TRBV29-1|TRBJ2-3
CSVEGDAGGAPTDTQYF
>TRBV7-2|TRBJ2-5
CASSLDWLAGPQETQYF
>TRBV4-1|TRBJ2-5
CASSPIGKKDREGRGYQETQYF
>TRBV20-1|TRBJ2-7
CSAAPGTGTYEQYF
>TRBV29-1|TRBJ1-2
CSATAGTDDGYTF
>TRBV20-1|TRBJ2-7
CSARLAGVGYEQYF
>TRBV7-9|TRBJ2-3
CASSPAEGTTDTQYF
>TRBV7-6|-
CASSSALSALSTYEQYF
>TRBV20-1|TRBJ2-7
CSARDSRGNEQYF
>TRBV5-1|TRBJ1-1
CASSLAIGAMNTEAFF
>TRBV19|TRBJ2-7
CASAPSASYEQYF
>TRBV5-1|TRBJ2-7
CASSPDRASSYEQYF
>TRBV2|TRBJ2-5
CASSGGQGYLEQYF
>TRBV20-1|TRBJ1-2
CSARDTGINYGYTF
>TRBV28|TRBJ2-5
CASSPLLGGEIQTQYF
>TRBV29-1|TRBJ2-1
CSVKGLAGSEQFF